One T cell receptor beta chain is described in this entry. The sort gate was single viable CD3+CD4+CD8-CD45RO+ cells for memory CD4+ T cells. CD4+ T cells were isolated by positive magnetic selection. The data were obtained in a study of memory CD4+ T cells and cytomegalovirus serostatus. TCRdb's table, derived via immunoSEQ multiplex PCR, lists solely in-frame clones and lacks some. The top ten hold 1.2% of the sample, which has tens of thousands of clones, around 76% seen once. V was shortened by 2 bases and J by 0 bases, with 17 bases between the two germline ends. CDR1 LGHNA and CDR2 YNFKEQ come from the germline V gene. There are 19 residues in the CDR3.

The chain is built from TRBV4-2 and TRBJ2-6; D is undetermined. This receptor was identified in an adult in good health and CMV-seropositive. The specimen was memory CD4+ T cells from blood. For the CDR3, the DNA is TGTGCCAGCAGCCAACTATTCGGAGACCCGACCTCTGGGGCCAACGTCCTGACTTTC. Its protein product is CASSQLFGDPTSGANVLTF.